A selection of T cell receptor beta chains follows, all from one sample in a study of T cells in Graves' hyperthyroidism and ophthalmopathy. Using its own MiXCR run on the multiplex PCR reads, TCRdb lists one record per CDR3 protein. The sample holds 300,000 to 450,000 distinct CDR3 sequences, 17% seen once. Sequenced sample: blood. The receptors come from a woman aged 25 to 39 with Graves' hyperthyroidism that later progressed to Graves' ophthalmopathy. Both conserved end residues are part of each CDR3. Fields, in order: D gene, clone size, J gene, V gene, CDR3 length, CDR3 DNA, CDR3 protein. D genes are given only for firm matches. Only part of the rows carry a size: once, few, many, or a class if the clone is expanded.

TRBD1 | many | TRBJ2-2 | TRBV28 | 16 | TGTGCCAGCTCTCACCGGGACAGGGGTATCACCGGGGAGCTGTTTTTT | CASSHRDRGITGELFF
TRBD1 | NA | TRBJ1-5 | TRBV7-9 | 14 | TGTGCCAGCAGCGATCGACAGGGAAGGCAGCCCCAGCATTTT | CASSDRQGRQPQHF
NA | NA | TRBJ1-2 | TRBV12-3/TRBV12-4 | 13 | TGTGCCAGCAGCATGCCCCCCGGGGGCGCGGACACCTTC | CASSMPPGGADTF
NA | many | TRBJ2-3 | TRBV3-1 | 12 | TGTGCCAGCAGCCAAGCTGGAGATACGCAGTATTTT | CASSQAGDTQYF
TRBD2 | NA | TRBJ2-1 | TRBV20-1 | 15 | TGCAGTGCCATAGGGGCGGGAGCTCGGTGGAATGAGCAGTTCTTC | CSAIGAGARWNEQFF
NA | many | TRBJ1-1 | TRBV2 | 15 | TGTGCCAGCAGGCCCCTTCCAGGGATGAACACTGAAGCTTTCTTT | CASRPLPGMNTEAFF
NA | once | TRBJ2-5 | TRBV24-1 | 13 | TGTGCCACCGGGGACGGGAGACAAGAGACCCAGTACTTC | CATGDGRQETQYF
NA | many | TRBJ2-3 | TRBV29-1 | 19 | TGCAGCGTCCGCGGGGGGTTTACAGGGGGCGAATCGGTCACAGATACGCAGTATTTT | CSVRGGFTGGESVTDTQYF
NA | NA | TRBJ1-2 | TRBV12-3/TRBV12-4 | 15 | TGTGCCAGCAGTTCCTTCAGTGATCTTAACTATGGCTACACCTTC | CASSSFSDLNYGYTF
NA | many | TRBJ2-1 | TRBV7-6 | 17 | TGTGCCAGCAGCTCATATGCAGTCCCAGGGGTCTACAATGAGCAGTTCTTC | CASSSYAVPGVYNEQFF
TRBD1 | NA | TRBJ2-1 | TRBV10-1 | 13 | TGCGCCAGCAGTGGGACAGGGTGGGGTGAGCAGTTCTTC | CASSGTGWGEQFF
NA | NA | TRBJ1-5 | TRBV4-1 | 15 | TGCGCCGGCAGCGGAGGGACATTTAGCAATCAGCCCCAGCATTTT | CAGSGGTFSNQPQHF
NA | NA | TRBJ2-7 | TRBV5-8 | 14 | TGTGCCAGCAGTAGCCCGGTTCGGCCCTACGAGCAGTACTTC | CASSSPVRPYEQYF
NA | many | TRBJ2-3 | TRBV7-9 | 16 | TGTGCCAGCAGCTTCCCCAGGGGCGGCGGCACAGATACGCAGTATTTT | CASSFPRGGGTDTQYF
NA | many | TRBJ1-1 | TRBV5-1 | 14 | TGCGCCAGCAGCTTGGTTTCGAAGAACACTGAAGCTTTCTTT | CASSLVSKNTEAFF
NA | many | TRBJ2-5 | TRBV20-1 | 14 | TGCAGTGCTAGCCTTCCAACAGGGAGGGAGACCCAGTACTTC | CSASLPTGRETQYF
NA | many | TRBJ1-4 | TRBV19 | 15 | TGTGCCAGTAGGCATGGCATCACAACTAATGAAAAACTGTTTTTT | CASRHGITTNEKLFF
NA | many | TRBJ2-7 | TRBV10-3 | 11 | TGTGCCATCAGCCCTGGCATGGAGCAGTACTTC | CAISPGMEQYF
NA | NA | TRBJ1-3 | TRBV5-1 | 16 | TGCGCCAGCAGCTTGTCGGCCGGGGCTCGGGGAAACACCATATATTTT | CASSLSAGARGNTIYF
TRBD1 | many | TRBJ2-7 | TRBV12-3/TRBV12-4 | 16 | TGTGCCAGCAGTCCGATAGAGGGACAGGGACCCTACGAGCAGTACTTC | CASSPIEGQGPYEQYF
NA | many | TRBJ2-3 | TRBV27 | 17 | TGTGCCAGCAGTTCCCCTAACAGGGTCAGCGGCACAGATACGCAGTATTTT | CASSSPNRVSGTDTQYF
TRBD1 | many | TRBJ2-1 | TRBV2 | 17 | TGTGCCAGCAGTCACCACTTGGGGGACAGGGCTTTCGATGAGCAGTTCTTC | CASSHHLGDRAFDEQFF
TRBD1 | NA | TRBJ2-7 | TRBV4-1 | 16 | TGCGCCAGCAGCCCCAGGGACCGAGAGGGGGCATACGAGCAGTACTTC | CASSPRDREGAYEQYF
NA | few | TRBJ2-6 | TRBV4-1 | 19 | TGCGCCAGCAGCCAAGATCGGGGCAGGGGAAAGCCGGGGGCCAACGTCCTGACTTTC | CASSQDRGRGKPGANVLTF
NA | many | TRBJ2-1 | TRBV2 | 12 | TGTGCCAGCAGTGAAGATGAGGAATTGCAGTTCTTC | CASSEDEELQFF
TRBD2 | many | TRBJ2-7 | TRBV20-1 | 17 | TGCAGTGCTAGAGCCAGCCATGGGACTAGCGGTCCCTACGAGCAGTACTTC | CSARASHGTSGPYEQYF
NA | NA | TRBJ1-1 | TRBV12-3/TRBV12-4 | 15 | TGTGCCAGCAGTTTGAGAGGGCCGGGGAACACTGAAGCTTTCTTT | CASSLRGPGNTEAFF